The 7 T cell receptor beta chains given below trace back to one sample, sequenced in a study of shared clonotypes between healthy human individuals. Some clones are missing from TCRdb's copy, which holds only in-frame ones; the method was immunoSEQ multiplex PCR. The sample includes about 2.4 million clones, more than 90% of them seen just once. Material: naive CD4+ T cells sorted from blood. The subset is: CD45RA+ positively selected. Source of these receptors: a man aged 18 to 29 in good health.

The chain uses TRBV5-4 and TRBJ2-7; no clear D. Looked up from germline, CDR1 is SGHNT and CDR2 is YYREEE (reference sequence). V lost 4 bases and J lost 3, with 8 bases in between. The CDR3 has 12 amino acids. CDR3 nucleotide sequence: TGTGCCAGCAGCACCAACAACTACGAGCAGTACTTC. Protein: CASSTNNYEQYF.

This rearrangement joins TRBV30 to TRBJ1-6; no definite D call. Per the germline V gene, CDR1 is GTSNPN and CDR2 is SVGIG (reference sequence). V lost 0 bases to trimming and J lost 0 bases, with 12 bases between them. The CDR3 is 17 residues long. CDR3 sequence (DNA): TGTGCCTGGAGTGTTGGTAGGACGAGCTCCTATAATTCACCCCTCCACTTT. Translated: CAWSVGRTSSYNSPLHF.

The genes are TRBV27 and TRBJ2-3; 13 nucleotides match TRBD2. V shed 5 bases and J 5 bases; nucleotides not matched to a gene: 7. Germline values: CDR1 MNHEY, CDR2 SMNVEV (reference sequence). This CDR3 is built from 16 residues. For the CDR3, the DNA is TGTGCCAGCAGTCGTCGGACTAGCGGGAGTGGAGATACGCAGTATTTT. Translated, it gives CASSRRTSGSGDTQYF.

The V gene is TRBV27, the J gene TRBJ2-3, with 8 bases fitting TRBD2. Trimming cost V 3 bases and J 2 bases; bases outside gene matches: 7. The CDR3 consists of 16 residues. Germline CDR1 is MNHEY and CDR2 is SMNVEV (reference sequence). The CDR3 reads CASSFRTSGVTDTQYF. In nucleotides, the CDR3 is TGTGCCAGCAGTTTCCGTACTAGCGGTGTCACAGATACGCAGTATTTT.

The V and J genes are TRBV10-2 and TRBJ2-2; no reliable D call. This CDR3 comprises 14 residues. V was pared by 8 bases and J by 0 bases, with 10 bases between. From germline, CDR1 is WSHSY and CDR2 SAAADI. In nucleotides, the CDR3 is TGCGCCAGCGGCCGGCTAACGAACACCGGGGAGCTGTTTTTT. It is translated as CASGRLTNTGELFF.

This chain connects TRBV7-2 to TRBJ2-7; 8 bases align to TRBD1. J lost 2 bases, V lost 3 bases, and 6 bases had no gene match. CDR3 size: 15 residues. Per the germline V gene, CDR1 is SGHTA and CDR2 is FQGNSA. The DNA of the CDR3 is TGTGCCAGCAGCTTCTTGCCGACAGGGGCCTACGAGCAGTACTTC. Translating it yields CASSFLPTGAYEQYF. The entire variable domain, with the rest obtained from reference TRBV7-2 and TRBJ2-7, is as follows: GAGVSQSPSNKVTEKGKDVELRCDPISGHTALYWYRQSLGQGLEFLIYFQGNSAPDKSGLPSDRFSAERTGGSVSTLTIQRTQQEDSAVYLCASSFLPTGAYEQYFGPGTRLTVT.

V is TRBV18 and J is TRBJ2-7, with D possibly matching TRBD1 (6 bases). V was trimmed by 5 bases and J by 6 bases, leaving 14 bases between them. The CDR3 has 13 residues. Germline V CDR1 and CDR2: KGHSH, LQKENI. CDR3: CASSTDRLTEQYF. The CDR3 bases are TGTGCCAGCTCAACTGACAGGCTCACCGAGCAGTACTTC.